Listed below are T cell receptor beta chains from one sample, sequenced in a study of vaccination and CD4 T cells after COVID-19. No antigen is known for these receptors. Via MiXCR, TCRdb re-called the PCR reads, giving one row per CDR3 protein. Of 17,000 or so distinct CDR3 sequences listed, approximately 50% are singletons. Sequenced material: CD4+ T cells from blood, cultured in vitro. These receptors came from a human donor who had recovered from COVID-19. CDR3s include the opening cysteine and the closing phenylalanine or tryptophan. Fields, in order: D gene, V gene, J gene, clone size, CDR3 protein, CDR3 DNA. The D gene is left open where the match is weak. Clone sizes are given selectively: once, few, many, or a class where the clone is expanded.

>.|TRBV28|TRBJ2-5|.
CASRASEETQYF
TGTGCCAGCAGGGCATCGGAGGAGACCCAGTACTTC
>TRBD2|TRBV20-1|TRBJ2-7|.
CSASDEREGSQYF
TGCAGTGCCTCCGACGAGCGGGAGGGGAGTCAGTACTTC
>.|TRBV19|TRBJ2-3|.
CASSIGGSRARDTQYF
TGTGCCAGTAGTATAGGCGGTAGCAGGGCCAGGGATACGCAGTATTTT
>.|TRBV28|TRBJ1-3|.
CASSLSGNTIYF
TGTGCCAGCAGTTTGAGTGGAAACACCATATATTTT
>.|TRBV2|TRBJ1-2|.
CASVYSNYGYTF
TGTGCCAGCGTTTATTCCAACTATGGCTACACCTTC
>.|TRBV2|TRBJ1-2|few
CASSSLGGGWGYTF
TGTGCCAGCAGTTCGCTTGGGGGGGGCTGGGGCTACACCTTC
>.|TRBV28|TRBJ1-5|.
CASTGFDQPQHF
TGTGCCAGCACAGGGTTCGATCAGCCCCAGCATTTT
>TRBD2|TRBV2|TRBJ2-7|.
CASKREFSEQYF
TGTGCCAGCAAGCGGGAGTTCAGCGAGCAGTACTTC
>TRBD1|TRBV12-3/TRBV12-4|TRBJ1-1|.
CASTTGQGRTEAFF
TGTGCCAGCACCACCGGACAGGGGAGAACTGAAGCTTTCTTT
>TRBD1|TRBV27|TRBJ1-2|.
CASSATGGAYGYTF
TGTGCCAGCAGTGCGACAGGGGGCGCGTATGGCTACACCTTC
>TRBD2|TRBV20-1|TRBJ2-7|.
CSARGDYLSSYEQYF
TGCAGTGCTAGAGGGGACTACCTAAGCTCCTACGAGCAGTACTTC
>.|TRBV20-1|TRBJ2-7|.
CSASRQGDEQYF
TGCAGTGCTAGTAGGCAAGGGGACGAGCAGTACTTC
>.|TRBV27|TRBJ2-1|.
CASSLKVSRREQFF
TGTGCCAGCAGCCTAAAAGTAAGTCGACGAGAGCAGTTCTTC
>TRBD1|TRBV3-1|TRBJ1-6|once
CASSQGGQGNSPLHF
TGTGCCAGCAGCCAAGGGGGACAGGGAAATTCACCCCTCCACTTT
>.|TRBV7-9|TRBJ2-7|.
CASSPGRLSSYEQYF
TGTGCCAGCAGCCCTGGACGTTTAAGCTCCTACGAGCAGTACTTC
>.|TRBV14|TRBJ1-2|.
CASSLVGGFGYTF
TGTGCCAGCAGCCTCGTCGGGGGATTTGGCTACACCTTC
>.|TRBV6-1|TRBJ2-7|.
CASSGGGYPHPYEQYF
TGTGCCAGCAGTGGGGGGGGCTACCCACATCCCTACGAGCAGTACTTC
>TRBD2|TRBV6-1|TRBJ2-3|.
CASKNQGGDTQYF
TGTGCCAGCAAGAATCAGGGAGGGGATACGCAGTATTTT
>TRBD2|TRBV30|TRBJ2-3|few
CAWGKRGLAADTQYF
TGTGCCTGGGGTAAACGGGGACTAGCTGCAGATACGCAGTATTTT
>TRBD2|TRBV6-1|TRBJ2-7|.
CASSARAGDYEQYF
TGTGCCAGCAGTGCGCGGGCGGGGGACTACGAGCAGTACTTC